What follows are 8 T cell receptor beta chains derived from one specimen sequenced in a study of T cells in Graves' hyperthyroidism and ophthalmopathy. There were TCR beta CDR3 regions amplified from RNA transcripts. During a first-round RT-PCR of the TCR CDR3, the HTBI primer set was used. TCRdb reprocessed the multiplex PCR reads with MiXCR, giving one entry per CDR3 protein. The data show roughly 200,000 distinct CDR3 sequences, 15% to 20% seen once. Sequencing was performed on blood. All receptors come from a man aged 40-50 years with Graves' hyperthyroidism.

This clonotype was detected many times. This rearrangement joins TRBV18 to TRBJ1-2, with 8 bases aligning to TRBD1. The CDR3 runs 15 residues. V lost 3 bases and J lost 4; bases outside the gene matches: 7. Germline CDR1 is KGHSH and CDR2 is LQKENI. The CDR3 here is CASSPGQGGGYGYTF. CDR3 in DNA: TGTGCCAGCTCACCCGGACAGGGTGGAGGCTATGGCTACACCTTC. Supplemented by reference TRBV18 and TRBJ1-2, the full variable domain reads NAGVMQNPRHLVRRRGQEARLRCSPMKGHSHVYWYRQLPEEGLKFMVYLQKENIIDESGMPKERFSAEFPKEGPSILRIQQVVRGDSAAYFCASSPGQGGGYGYTFGSGTRLTVV.

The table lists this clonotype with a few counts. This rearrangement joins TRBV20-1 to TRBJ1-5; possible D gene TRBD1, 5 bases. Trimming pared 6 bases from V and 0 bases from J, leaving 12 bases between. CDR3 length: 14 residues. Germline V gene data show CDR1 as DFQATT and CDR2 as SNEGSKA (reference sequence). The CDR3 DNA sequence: TGCAGTGCCTGCCAGGGTTATAGCAATCAGCCCCAGCATTTT. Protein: CSACQGYSNQPQHF.

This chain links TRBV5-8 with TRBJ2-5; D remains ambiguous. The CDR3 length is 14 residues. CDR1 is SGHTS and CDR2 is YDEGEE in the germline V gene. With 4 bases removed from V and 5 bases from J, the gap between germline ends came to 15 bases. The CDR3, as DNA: TGTGCCAGCAGCCTGGACCCCGGCGAGGAGACCCAGTACTTC. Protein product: CASSLDPGEETQYF.

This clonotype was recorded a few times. The CDR3 sequence: CASSSGKADSNYGYTF. In DNA, the CDR3 is TGTGCCAGCAGTTCGGGCAAGGCTGACTCTAACTATGGCTACACCTTC. The rearrangement links TRBV6-4 to TRBJ1-2, with D unresolved. The germline gives CDR1 MRHNA, CDR2 SNTAGT. This CDR3 is 16 amino acids long. The germline V and J ends were trimmed by 5 bases and 0 bases, with 16 bases remaining between them.

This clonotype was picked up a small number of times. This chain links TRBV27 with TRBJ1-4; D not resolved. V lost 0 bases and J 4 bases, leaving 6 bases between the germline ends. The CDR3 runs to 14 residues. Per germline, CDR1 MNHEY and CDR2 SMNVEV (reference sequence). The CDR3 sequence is CASSLSAGNEKLFF. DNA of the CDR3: TGTGCCAGCAGTTTATCAGCGGGTAATGAAAAACTGTTTTTT. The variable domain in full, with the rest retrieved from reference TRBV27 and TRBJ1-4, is EAQVTQNPRYLITVTGKKLTVTCSQNMNHEYMSWYRQDPGLGLRQIYYSMNVEVTDKGDVPEGYKVSRKEKRNFPLILESPSPNQTSLYFCASSLSAGNEKLFFGSGTQLSVL.

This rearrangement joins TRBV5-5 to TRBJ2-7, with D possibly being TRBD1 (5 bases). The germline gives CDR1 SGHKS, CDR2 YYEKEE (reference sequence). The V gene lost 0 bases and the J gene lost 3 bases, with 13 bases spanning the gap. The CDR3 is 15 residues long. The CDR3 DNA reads TGTGCCAGCAGCTTGGAGGGGAAATCCCTCTACGAGCAGTACTTC. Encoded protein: CASSLEGKSLYEQYF.

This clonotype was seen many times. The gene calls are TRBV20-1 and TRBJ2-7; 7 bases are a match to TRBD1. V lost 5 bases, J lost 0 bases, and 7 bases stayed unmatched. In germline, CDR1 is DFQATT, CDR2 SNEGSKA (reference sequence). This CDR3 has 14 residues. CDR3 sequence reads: CSAFSTGSSYEQYF. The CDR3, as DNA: TGCAGTGCTTTCTCGACAGGGAGCTCCTACGAGCAGTACTTC.

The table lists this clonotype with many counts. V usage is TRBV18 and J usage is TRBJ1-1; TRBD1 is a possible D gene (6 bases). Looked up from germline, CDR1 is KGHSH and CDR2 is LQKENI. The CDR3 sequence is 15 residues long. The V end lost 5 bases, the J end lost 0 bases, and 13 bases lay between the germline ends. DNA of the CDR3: TGTGCCAGCTCAGCGACGCGACAGGTGAACACTGAAGCTTTCTTT. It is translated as CASSATRQVNTEAFF.